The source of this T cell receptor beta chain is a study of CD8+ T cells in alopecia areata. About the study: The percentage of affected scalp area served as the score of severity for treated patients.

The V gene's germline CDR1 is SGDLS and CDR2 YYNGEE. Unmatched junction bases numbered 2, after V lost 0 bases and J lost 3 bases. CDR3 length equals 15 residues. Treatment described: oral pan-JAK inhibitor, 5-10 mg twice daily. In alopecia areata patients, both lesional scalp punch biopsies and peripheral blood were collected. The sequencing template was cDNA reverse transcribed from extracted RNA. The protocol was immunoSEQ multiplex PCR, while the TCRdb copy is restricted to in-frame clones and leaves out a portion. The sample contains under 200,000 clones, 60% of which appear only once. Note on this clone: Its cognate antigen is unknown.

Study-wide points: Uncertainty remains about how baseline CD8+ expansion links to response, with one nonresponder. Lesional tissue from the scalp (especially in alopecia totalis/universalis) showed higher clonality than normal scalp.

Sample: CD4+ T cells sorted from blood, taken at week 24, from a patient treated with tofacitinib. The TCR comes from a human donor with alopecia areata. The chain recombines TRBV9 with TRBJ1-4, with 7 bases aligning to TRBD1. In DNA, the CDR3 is TGTGCCAGCAGCGTAGTTCAGGGGGCTAATGAAAAACTGTTTTTT. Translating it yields CASSVVQGANEKLFF.